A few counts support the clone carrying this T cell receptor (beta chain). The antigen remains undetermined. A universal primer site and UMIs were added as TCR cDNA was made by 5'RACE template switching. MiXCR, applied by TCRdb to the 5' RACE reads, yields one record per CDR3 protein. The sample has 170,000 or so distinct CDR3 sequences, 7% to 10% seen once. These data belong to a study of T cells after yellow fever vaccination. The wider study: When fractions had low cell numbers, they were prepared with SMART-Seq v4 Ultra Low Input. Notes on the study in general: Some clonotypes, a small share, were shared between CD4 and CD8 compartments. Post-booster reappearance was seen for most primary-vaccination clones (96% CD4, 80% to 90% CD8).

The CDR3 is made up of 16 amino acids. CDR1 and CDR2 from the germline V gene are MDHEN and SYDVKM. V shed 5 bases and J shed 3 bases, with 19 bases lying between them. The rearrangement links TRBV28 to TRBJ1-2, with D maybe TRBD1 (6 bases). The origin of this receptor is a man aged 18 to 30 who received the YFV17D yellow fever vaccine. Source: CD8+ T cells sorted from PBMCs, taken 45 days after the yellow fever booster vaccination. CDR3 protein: CASSKTGAVWYYGYTF. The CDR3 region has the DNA TGTGCCAGCAGTAAGACGGGGGCGGTTTGGTACTATGGCTACACCTTC.